This TCR beta chain was retrieved from a study of beta chain features in type 1 diabetes. General study results and limits: Sampled from patients, naive, central memory and Treg TCRB repertoires appeared more similar than those sampled from healthy donors. PCR may have favored shorter templates equally in patients and controls.

cDNA synthesis used the whole RNA isolate, giving expressed TCRB sequences. Some clones are missing from TCRdb's copy, which holds only in-frame ones; the method was immunoSEQ multiplex PCR. The table includes 150,000 or so clones, just over 9% detected once. CDR1 is GTSNPN and CDR2 is SVGIG in the germline V gene (reference sequence). Trimming cost V 3 bases and J 2 bases, with 13 bases left between them. The CDR3 has 14 amino acids. This clone is medium-sized by share. The antigen remains unidentified. CD45RO/CCR7/CD25/CD127/CD95/CD27 sorting isolated CD4+ naive, central memory, regulatory and stem cell-like memory cells.

This clonotype originated in a woman under 30 in good health. V gene TRBV30 combines with J gene TRBJ1-2; D not resolved. The sequencing input was central memory CD4+ T cells from blood. For the CDR3, the DNA is TGTGCCTGGAGACCGTTAACGGTGAACTATGGCTACACCTTC. Translating it yields CAWRPLTVNYGYTF.